This T cell receptor beta chain was profiled in a study of a mutant IDH1 vaccine in newly diagnosed glioma. About the study: The vaccination schedule gave patients eight doses in weeks 1, 3, 5, 7, 11, 15, 19 and 23. The start of vaccination came 4-6 weeks after radiotherapy alone, or with temozolomide cycles. There were approximately 60% males and about 38% females among treated patients, whose mean age was about 40 years. Findings and caveats of the study: Vaccination induced immune responses in roughly 93% of patients.

The time point is: week 23, last vaccination. All doses held 300 ug of mutant IDH1 20-mer peptide, with topical imiquimod. Some clones are missing from TCRdb's copy, which holds only in-frame ones; the method was immunoSEQ multiplex PCR. The sample records tens of thousands of clones, 80% being singletons. About this clone itself: The antigen is not known.

CDR3 length: 15 residues. Per germline, CDR1 MGHRA and CDR2 YSYEKL. With 0 bases removed from V and 0 bases from J, the gap between germline ends came to 5 bases. Material: PBMCs, obtained from a glioma patient whose treatment included an IDH1 peptide vaccine. The receptor was derived from a man aged 35-49 years with glioma. The chain employs TRBV4-1 and TRBJ1-4; D is uncertain. The CDR3 loop reads CASSQDRATNEKLFF. In DNA form, the CDR3 reads TGCGCCAGCAGCCAAGATCGAGCAACTAATGAAAAACTGTTTTTT.